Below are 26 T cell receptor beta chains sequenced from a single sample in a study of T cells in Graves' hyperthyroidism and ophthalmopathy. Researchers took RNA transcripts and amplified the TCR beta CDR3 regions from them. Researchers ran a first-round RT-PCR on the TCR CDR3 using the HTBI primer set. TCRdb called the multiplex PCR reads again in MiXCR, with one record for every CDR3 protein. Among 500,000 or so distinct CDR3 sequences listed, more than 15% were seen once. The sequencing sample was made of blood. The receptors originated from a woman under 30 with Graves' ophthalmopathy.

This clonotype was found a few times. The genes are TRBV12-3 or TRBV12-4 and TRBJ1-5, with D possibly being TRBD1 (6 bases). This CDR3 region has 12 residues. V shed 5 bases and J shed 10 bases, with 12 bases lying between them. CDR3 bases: TGTGCCAGCAGTGGGGGGGCTCACCCCCAGCATTTT. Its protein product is CASSGGAHPQHF.

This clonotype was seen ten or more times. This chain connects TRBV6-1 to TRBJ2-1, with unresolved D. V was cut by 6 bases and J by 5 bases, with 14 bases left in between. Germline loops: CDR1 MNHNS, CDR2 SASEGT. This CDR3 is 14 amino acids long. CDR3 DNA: TGTGCCAGCAGGAACCCTTTCAGAGACAATGAGCAGTTCTTC. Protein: CASRNPFRDNEQFF.

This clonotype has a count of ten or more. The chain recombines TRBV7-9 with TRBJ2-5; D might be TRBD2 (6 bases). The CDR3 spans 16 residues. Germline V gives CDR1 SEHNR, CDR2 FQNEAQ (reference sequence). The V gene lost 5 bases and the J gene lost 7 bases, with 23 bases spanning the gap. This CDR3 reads CASSPSQSSYGGTQYF. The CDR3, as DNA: TGTGCCAGCAGCCCATCACAGTCCAGTTACGGGGGGACCCAGTACTTC.

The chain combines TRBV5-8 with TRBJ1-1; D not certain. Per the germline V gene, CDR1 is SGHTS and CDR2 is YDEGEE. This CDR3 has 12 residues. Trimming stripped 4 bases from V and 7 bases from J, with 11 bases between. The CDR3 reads CASSRRALEAFF. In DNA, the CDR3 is TGTGCCAGCAGCCGCCGCGCCCTTGAAGCTTTCTTT.

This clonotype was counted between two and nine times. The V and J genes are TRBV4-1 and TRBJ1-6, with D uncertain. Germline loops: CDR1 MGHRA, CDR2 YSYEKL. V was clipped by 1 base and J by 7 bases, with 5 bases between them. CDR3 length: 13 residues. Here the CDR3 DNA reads TGCGCCAGCAGCCAAGTGTTAAATTCACCCCTCCACTTT. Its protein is CASSQVLNSPLHF.

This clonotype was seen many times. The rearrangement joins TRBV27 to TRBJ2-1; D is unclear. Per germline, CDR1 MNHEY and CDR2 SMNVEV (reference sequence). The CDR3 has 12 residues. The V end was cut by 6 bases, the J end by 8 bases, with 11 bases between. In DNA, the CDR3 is TGTGCCAGCAGCTCCCGACGGGATGAGCAGTTCTTC. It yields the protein CASSSRRDEQFF.

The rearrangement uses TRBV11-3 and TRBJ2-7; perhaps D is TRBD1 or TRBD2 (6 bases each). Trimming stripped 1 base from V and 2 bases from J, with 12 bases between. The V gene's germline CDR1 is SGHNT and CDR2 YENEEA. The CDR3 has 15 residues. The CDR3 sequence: CASSLGAGHTYEQYF. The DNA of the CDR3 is TGTGCCAGCAGCTTAGGGGCGGGACACACCTACGAGCAGTACTTC.

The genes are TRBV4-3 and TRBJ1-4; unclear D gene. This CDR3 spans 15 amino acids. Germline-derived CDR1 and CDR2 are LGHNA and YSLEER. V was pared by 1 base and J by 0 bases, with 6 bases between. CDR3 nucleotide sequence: TGCGCCAGCAGCCAAGGCTTTGCAACTAATGAAAAACTGTTTTTT. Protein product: CASSQGFATNEKLFF.

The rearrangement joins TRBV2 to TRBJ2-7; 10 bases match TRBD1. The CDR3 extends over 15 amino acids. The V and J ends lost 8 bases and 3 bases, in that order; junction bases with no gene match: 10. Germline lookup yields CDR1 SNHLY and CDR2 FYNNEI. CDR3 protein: CASDTGTGVLYEQYF. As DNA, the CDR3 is TGTGCCAGCGACACCGGGACAGGGGTCCTCTACGAGCAGTACTTC. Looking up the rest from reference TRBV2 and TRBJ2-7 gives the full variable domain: EPEVTQTPSHQVTQMGQEVILRCVPISNHLYFYWYRQILGQKVEFLVSFYNNEISEKSEIFDDQFSVERPDGSNFTLKIRSTKLEDSAMYFCASDTGTGVLYEQYFGPGTRLTVT.

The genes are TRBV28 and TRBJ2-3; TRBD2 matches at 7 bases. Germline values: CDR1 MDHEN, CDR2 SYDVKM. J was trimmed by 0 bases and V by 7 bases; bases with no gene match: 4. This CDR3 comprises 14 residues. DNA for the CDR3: TGTGCCAGCATGCCGGGAGGTAGCACAGATACGCAGTATTTT. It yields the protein CASMPGGSTDTQYF.

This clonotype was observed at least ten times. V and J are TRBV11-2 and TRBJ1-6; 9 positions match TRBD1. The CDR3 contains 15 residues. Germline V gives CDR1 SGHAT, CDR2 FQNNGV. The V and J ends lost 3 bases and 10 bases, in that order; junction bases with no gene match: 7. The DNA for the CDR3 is TGTGCCAGCAGCTTTACCGGGACAGGGATGTCACCCCTCCACTTT. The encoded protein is CASSFTGTGMSPLHF.

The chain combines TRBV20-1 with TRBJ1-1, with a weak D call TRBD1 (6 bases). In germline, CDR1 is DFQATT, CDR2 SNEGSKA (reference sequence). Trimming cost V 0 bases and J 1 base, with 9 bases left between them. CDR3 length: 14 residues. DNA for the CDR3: TGCAGTGCTAGAGACCAGGGGCGGAACACTGAAGCTTTCTTT. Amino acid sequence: CSARDQGRNTEAFF.

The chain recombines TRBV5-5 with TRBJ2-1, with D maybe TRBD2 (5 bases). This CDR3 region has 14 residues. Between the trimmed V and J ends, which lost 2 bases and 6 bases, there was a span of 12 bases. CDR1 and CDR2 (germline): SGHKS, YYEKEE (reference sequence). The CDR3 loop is CASSFYEGPNEQFF. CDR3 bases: TGTGCCAGCAGCTTTTACGAGGGTCCCAATGAGCAGTTCTTC.

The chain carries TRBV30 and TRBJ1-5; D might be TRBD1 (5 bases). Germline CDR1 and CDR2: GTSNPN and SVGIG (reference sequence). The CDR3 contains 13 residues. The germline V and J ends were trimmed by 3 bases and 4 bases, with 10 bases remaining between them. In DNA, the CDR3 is TGTGCCTGGAGAGGGGATGGAAATCAGCCCCAGCATTTT. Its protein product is CAWRGDGNQPQHF. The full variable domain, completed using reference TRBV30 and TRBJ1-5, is SQTIHQWPATLVQPVGSPLSLECTVEGTSNPNLYWYRQAAGRGLQLLFYSVGIGQISSEVPQNLSASRPQDRQFILSSKKLLLSDSGFYLCAWRGDGNQPQHFGDGTRLSIL.

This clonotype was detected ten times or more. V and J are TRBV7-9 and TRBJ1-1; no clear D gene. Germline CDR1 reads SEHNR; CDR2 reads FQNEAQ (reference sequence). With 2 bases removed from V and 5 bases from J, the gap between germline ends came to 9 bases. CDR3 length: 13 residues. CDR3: CASSLNERTEAFF. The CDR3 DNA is TGTGCCAGCAGCTTAAATGAACGTACTGAAGCTTTCTTT. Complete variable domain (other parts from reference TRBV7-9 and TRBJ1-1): DTGVSQNPRHKITKRGQNVTFRCDPISEHNRLYWYRQTLGQGPEFLTYFQNEAQLEKSRLLSDRFSAERPKGSFSTLEIQRTEQGDSAMYLCASSLNERTEAFFGQGTRLTVV.

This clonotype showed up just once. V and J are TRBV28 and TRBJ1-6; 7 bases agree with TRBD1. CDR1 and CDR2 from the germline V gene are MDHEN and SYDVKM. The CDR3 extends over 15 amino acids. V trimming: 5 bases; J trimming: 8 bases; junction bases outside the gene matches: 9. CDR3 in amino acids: CASSKDRLSDSPLHF. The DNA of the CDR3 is TGTGCCAGCAGTAAGGACAGGCTCAGCGATTCACCCCTCCACTTT. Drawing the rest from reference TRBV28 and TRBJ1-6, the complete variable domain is DVKVTQSSRYLVKRTGEKVFLECVQDMDHENMFWYRQDPGLGLRLIYFSYDVKMKEKGDIPEGYSVSREKKERFSLILESASTNQTSMYLCASSKDRLSDSPLHFGNGTRLTVT.

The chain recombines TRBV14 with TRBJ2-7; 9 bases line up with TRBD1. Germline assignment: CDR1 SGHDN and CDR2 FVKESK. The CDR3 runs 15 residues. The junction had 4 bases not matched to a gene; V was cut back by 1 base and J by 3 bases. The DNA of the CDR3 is TGTGCCAGCAGCCAAGGCGGACAGGGGAACTACGAGCAGTACTTC. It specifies CASSQGGQGNYEQYF. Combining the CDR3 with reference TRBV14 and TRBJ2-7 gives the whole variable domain EAGVTQFPSHSVIEKGQTVTLRCDPISGHDNLYWYRRVMGKEIKFLLHFVKESKQDESGMPNNRFLAERTGGTYSTLKVQPAELEDSGVYFCASSQGGQGNYEQYFGPGTRLTVT.

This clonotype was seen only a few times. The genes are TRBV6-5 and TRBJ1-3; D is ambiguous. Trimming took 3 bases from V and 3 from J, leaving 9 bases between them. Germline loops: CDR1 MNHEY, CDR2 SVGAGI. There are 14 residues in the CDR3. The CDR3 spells CASSYRTDGNTIYF. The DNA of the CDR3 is TGTGCCAGCAGTTATCGGACGGATGGAAACACCATATATTTT.

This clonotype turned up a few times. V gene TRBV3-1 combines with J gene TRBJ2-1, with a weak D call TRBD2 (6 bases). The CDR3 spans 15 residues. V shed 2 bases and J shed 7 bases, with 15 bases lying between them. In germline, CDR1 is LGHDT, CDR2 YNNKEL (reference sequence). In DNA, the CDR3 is TGTGCCAGCAGCCAACGTCCGGGAGCCGGGAATGAGCAGTTCTTC. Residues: CASSQRPGAGNEQFF.

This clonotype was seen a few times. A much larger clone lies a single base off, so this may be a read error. CDR3 in DNA: TGTGCCAGCAGCTTAACAGGGAACCCAGCGGGGAGAAACACCATATATTTT. It is translated as CASSLTGNPAGRNTIYF. This chain links TRBV11-2 with TRBJ1-3; a possible D gene is TRBD1 (6 bases). Germline values: CDR1 SGHAT, CDR2 FQNNGV. This CDR3 has 17 amino acids. V lost 2 bases and J lost 5, with 19 bases in between.

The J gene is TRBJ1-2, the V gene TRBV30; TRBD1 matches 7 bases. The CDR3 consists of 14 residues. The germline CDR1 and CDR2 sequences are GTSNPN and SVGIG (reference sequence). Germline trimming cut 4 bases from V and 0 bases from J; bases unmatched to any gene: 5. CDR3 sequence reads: CAWNRDSSNYGYTF. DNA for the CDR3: TGTGCCTGGAACAGGGACAGCTCTAACTATGGCTACACCTTC.

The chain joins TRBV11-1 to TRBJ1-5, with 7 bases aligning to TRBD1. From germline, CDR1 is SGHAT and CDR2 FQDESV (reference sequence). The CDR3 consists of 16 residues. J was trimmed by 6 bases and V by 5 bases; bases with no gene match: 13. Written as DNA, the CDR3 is TGTGCCAGCAGCCATCAAAGGGACAGTTCGAGTCAGCCCCAGCATTTT. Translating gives CASSHQRDSSSQPQHF.

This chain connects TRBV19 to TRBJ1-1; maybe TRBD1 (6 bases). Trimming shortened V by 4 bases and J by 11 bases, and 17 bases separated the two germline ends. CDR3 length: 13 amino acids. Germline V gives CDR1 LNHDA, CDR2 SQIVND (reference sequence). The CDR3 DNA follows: TGTGCCAGTAGTAACCACGGCGACAGGCGGGCTTTCTTT. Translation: CASSNHGDRRAFF.

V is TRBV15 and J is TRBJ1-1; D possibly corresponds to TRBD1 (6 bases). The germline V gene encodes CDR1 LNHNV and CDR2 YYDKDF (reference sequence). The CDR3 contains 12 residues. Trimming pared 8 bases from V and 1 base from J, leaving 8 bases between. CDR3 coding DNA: TGTGCCACCTCGGGACAGAACACTGAAGCTTTCTTT. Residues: CATSGQNTEAFF.

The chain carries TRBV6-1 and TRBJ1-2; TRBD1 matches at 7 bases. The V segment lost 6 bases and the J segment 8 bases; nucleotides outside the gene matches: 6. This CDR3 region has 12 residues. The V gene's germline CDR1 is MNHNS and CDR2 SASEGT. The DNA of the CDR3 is TGTGCCAGCAGCAGACAGGGCATCGGCTACACCTTC. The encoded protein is CASSRQGIGYTF.

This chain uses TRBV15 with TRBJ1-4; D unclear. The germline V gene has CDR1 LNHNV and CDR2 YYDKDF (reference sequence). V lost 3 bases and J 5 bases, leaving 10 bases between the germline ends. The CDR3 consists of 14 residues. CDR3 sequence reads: CATSSLWRNEKLFF. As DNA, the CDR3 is TGTGCCACCAGCAGTTTGTGGAGGAATGAAAAACTGTTTTTT.